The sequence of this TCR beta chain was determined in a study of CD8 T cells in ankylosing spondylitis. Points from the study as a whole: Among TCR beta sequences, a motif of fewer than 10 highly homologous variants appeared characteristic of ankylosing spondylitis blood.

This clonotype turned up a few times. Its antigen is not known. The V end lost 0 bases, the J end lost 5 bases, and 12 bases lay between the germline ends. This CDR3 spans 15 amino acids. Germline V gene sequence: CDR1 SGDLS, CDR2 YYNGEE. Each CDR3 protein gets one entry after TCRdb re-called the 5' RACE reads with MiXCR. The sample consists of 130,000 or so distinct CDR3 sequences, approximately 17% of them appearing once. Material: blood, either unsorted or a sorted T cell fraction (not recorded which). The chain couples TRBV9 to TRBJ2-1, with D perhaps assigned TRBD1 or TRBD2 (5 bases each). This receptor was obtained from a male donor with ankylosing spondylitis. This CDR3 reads CASSVGGGPHNEQFF. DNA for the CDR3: TGTGCCAGCAGCGTAGGGGGCGGGCCCCACAATGAGCAGTTCTTC.